One and the same sample provided the 5 T cell receptor beta chains below, sequenced in a study of T cell changes during pregnancy in multiple sclerosis. Sequenced by immunoSEQ multiplex PCR; TCRdb stores in-frame clones only, minus some. The sample lists 35,000 to 45,000 clones; roughly 93% were seen once. Sequences were derived from CD4+ T cells from peripheral blood mononuclear cells, sampled in the first trimester of pregnancy. Receptors originate from a female donor with multiple sclerosis, enrolled in a pregnancy study.

This chain joins TRBV10-3 and TRBJ1-2, with D hard to call. The CDR3 spans 13 residues. Trimming took off 3 bases at V and 2 bases at J, with 7 bases between the two ends. From germline, CDR1 is ENHRY and CDR2 SYGVKD. Here the CDR3 reads CAISESANYGYTF. The CDR3 DNA sequence: TGTGCCATCAGTGAAAGCGCAAACTATGGCTACACCTTC.

The V and J genes are TRBV15 and TRBJ2-5; D perhaps matches TRBD1 (5 bases). The CDR3 contains 12 residues. Trimming cost V 3 bases and J 7 bases, with 9 bases left between them. The germline gives CDR1 LNHNV, CDR2 YYDKDF (reference sequence). CDR3 in DNA: TGTGCCACCAGCAGGATCAGGGCGACCCAGTACTTC. Protein product: CATSRIRATQYF.

This chain uses TRBV4-1 with TRBJ2-1; 8 bases are shared with TRBD2. This CDR3 comprises 16 residues. The germline gives CDR1 MGHRA, CDR2 YSYEKL. The V gene end was trimmed by 0 bases and the J gene end by 7 bases; junction bases not matched to a gene: 8. This CDR3 reads CASSQDHGLAGNEQFF. The CDR3 region has the DNA TGCGCCAGCAGCCAAGATCATGGACTAGCTGGAAATGAGCAGTTCTTC.

With respect to this clone: Germline and junction disagree at one end, which may indicate a read error. V usage is TRBV4-1 and J usage is TRBJ2-3; TRBD2 aligns across 8 bases. The CDR3 extends over 17 amino acids. From germline, CDR1 is MGHRA and CDR2 YSYEKL. The CDR3 loop is CASSPLAQRENTDAQYF. In DNA form, the CDR3 reads TGCGCCAGCAGCCCCCTAGCCCAGCGGGAGAACACAGATGCGCAGTATTTT.

The chain couples TRBV29-1 to TRBJ2-7; 12 nucleotides line up with TRBD1. CDR1 is SQVTM, CDR2 ANQGSEA, per germline. This CDR3 region has 15 residues. The V gene end was trimmed by 6 bases and the J gene end by 1 base; junction bases not matched to a gene: 7. The CDR3 DNA is TGCAGCGTCGGAGGGACAGGGGGCATGTCCTACGAGCAGTACTTC. This codes for CSVGGTGGMSYEQYF.